This T cell receptor (beta chain) was identified in a study of regulatory T cells in long-lasting Graves disease. Documented time point: newly diagnosed GD, antithyroid drugs for less than 3 months. RNA from PBMCs was the source of the TCR library. The CDR3 sequence is 14 residues long. Germline CDR1 and CDR2: MRHNA and SNTAGT. V lost 0 bases to trimming and J lost 4 bases, with 9 bases between them. HTBI primers from iRepertoire and Arm-PCR of CDR3 regions yielded the TCR beta libraries. In TCRdb, the multiplex PCR reads were re-called with MiXCR into one record per CDR3 protein. Found here are roughly 510,000 distinct CDR3 sequences, more than 15% of them singletons; the top ten hold around 12%. This clonotype was counted at least ten times. These same records also appear under a second study, on T cells in Graves' hyperthyroidism and ophthalmopathy. From that paper: The blood repertoire included most of the expanded thyroid clonotypes above 0.001.

This sequence originates from a man younger than 30 with Graves disease. The chain is built from TRBV6-4 and TRBJ1-1; D is perhaps TRBD1 (6 bases). The sample was peripheral blood mononuclear cells (PBMCs), taken at new diagnosis, from a patient treated with antithyroid drugs. CDR3 nucleotides: TGTGCCAGCAGTGACTCGAGCAGGGGCACTGAAGCTTTCTTT. Translated, it gives CASSDSSRGTEAFF.